Below, 11 T cell receptor beta chains from the same sample are listed, as sequenced in a study of blood T cell repertoires in COVID-19. The protocol was immunoSEQ multiplex PCR, while the TCRdb copy is restricted to in-frame clones and leaves out a portion. The sample yields 250,000 or so clones, less than 90% seen once. Sequencing was carried out using peripheral blood. The receptor source for this set is a man aged 60 to 69 with acute or convalescent COVID-19.

In its sample, this clone was seen many times. The chain joins TRBV28 to TRBJ2-1; tentative D call: TRBD2 (6 bases). Germline values: CDR1 MDHEN, CDR2 SYDVKM. V lost 4 bases and J lost 0, with 10 bases in between. CDR3 size: 15 residues. For the CDR3, the DNA is TGTGCCAGCAGTTCTCAGGACTACTCCTACAATGAGCAGTTCTTC. Translated, it gives CASSSQDYSYNEQFF.

This chain connects TRBV27 to TRBJ2-5; 12 bases match TRBD2. CDR3 length equals 16 residues. Trimming took 7 bases from V and 2 from J; bases not matched to a gene: 8. Per germline, CDR1 MNHEY and CDR2 SMNVEV (reference sequence). The CDR3 coding sequence is TGTGCCAGCAAACTAGCGGGAGGCCGAGGGCAAGAGACCCAGTACTTC. This encodes CASKLAGGRGQETQYF.

The chain uses TRBV3-1 (or the pseudogene TRBV3-2) and TRBJ1-1; D uncertain. The CDR3 sequence is 16 residues long. Germline V lookup: CDR1 LGHDT, CDR2 YNNKEL (reference sequence). V shed 2 bases and J shed 1 base, with 14 bases lying between them. The CDR3 here is CASSQFGGGKNTEAFF. In DNA, the CDR3 is TGTGCCAGCAGCCAATTCGGCGGCGGAAAGAACACTGAAGCTTTCTTT.

The rearrangement joins TRBV5-4 to TRBJ1-2; D gene uncertain. The CDR3 is made up of 16 amino acids. Trimming removed 3 bases at V and 0 bases at J, with 15 bases between. Germline V CDR1 and CDR2: SGHNT, YYREEE (reference sequence). For the CDR3, the DNA is TGTGCCAGCAGCTCTCCCTTCCGCGCTCCTAACTATGGCTACACCTTC. Its protein product is CASSSPFRAPNYGYTF.

The chain links TRBV4-2 to TRBJ2-3, with a weak D call TRBD1 (5 bases). This CDR3 spans 19 amino acids. Germline CDR1 reads LGHNA; CDR2 reads YNFKEQ. V was clipped by 1 base and J by 0 bases, with 20 bases between them. The CDR3 protein is CASSQVFGWSGISTDTQYF. DNA of the CDR3: TGTGCCAGCAGCCAAGTTTTTGGATGGTCAGGGATTAGCACAGATACGCAGTATTTT.

This clone was seen just once. The gene calls are TRBV10-3 and TRBJ2-7; 7 nucleotides align to TRBD2. Germline V CDR1 and CDR2: ENHRY, SYGVKD. This CDR3 is 15 amino acids long. Trimming cost V 7 bases and J 3 bases; bases outside gene matches: 12. The chain's CDR3 is CAITPDGGGNYEQYF. The CDR3 nucleotides are TGTGCCATCACCCCGGACGGCGGGGGAAACTACGAGCAGTACTTC.

The gene calls are TRBV27 and TRBJ2-1, with 12 bases matching TRBD1. CDR3 length: 17 amino acids. Germline values: CDR1 MNHEY, CDR2 SMNVEV (reference sequence). V was pared by 6 bases and J by 6 bases, with 12 bases of the junction left unmatched. This CDR3 reads CASSLFALGQGANEQFF. The CDR3 DNA follows: TGTGCCAGCAGCCTTTTTGCCCTGGGACAGGGGGCCAATGAGCAGTTCTTC.

DNA of the CDR3: TGTGCCAGCAGTTCCACCCAGCGGGAGGGGTACAATGAGCAGTTCTTC. Protein: CASSSTQREGYNEQFF. V is TRBV6-2 or TRBV6-3 and J is TRBJ2-1; 10 nucleotides align to TRBD2. The V gene end was trimmed by 4 bases and the J gene end by 4 bases; junction bases not matched to a gene: 7. Germline V gene lookup returns CDR1 MNHEY and CDR2 SVGEGT. CDR3 length: 16 residues.

This clone has just one count. The chain joins TRBV15 to TRBJ2-1; 9 bases fit TRBD1. The length of the CDR3 is 15 residues. Looked up from germline, CDR1 is LNHNV and CDR2 is YYDKDF (reference sequence). The junction had 7 bases not matched to a gene; V was cut back by 3 bases and J by 7 bases. CDR3 coding DNA: TGTGCCACCAGCAGGGGGGGGACAGGGAGGAATGAGCAGTTCTTC. Its translation is CATSRGGTGRNEQFF. Using reference TRBV15 and TRBJ2-1 for the parts outside the CDR3, the full variable domain is DAMVIQNPRYQVTQFGKPVTLSCSQTLNHNVMYWYQQKSSQAPKLLFHYYDKDFNNEADTPDNFQSRRPNTSFCFLDIRSPGLGDTAMYLCATSRGGTGRNEQFFGPGTRLTVL.

The chain uses TRBV5-1 and TRBJ1-4; 7 bases line up with TRBD1. Germline V CDR1 and CDR2: SGHRS, YFSETQ. V was pared by 2 bases and J by 8 bases, with 9 bases of the junction left unmatched. The CDR3 runs 15 residues. The CDR3 DNA reads TGCGCCAGCAGCTTAGAGGAGGGGGCTCGAGAAAAACTGTTTTTT. Its protein is CASSLEEGAREKLFF.

The rearrangement joins TRBV6-4 to TRBJ1-1; maybe TRBD1 (6 bases). Per the germline V gene, CDR1 is MRHNA and CDR2 is SNTAGT. V gave up 6 bases and J gave up 1 base, with 9 bases separating them. CDR3 length equals 13 residues. CDR3 loop: CASSPGQNTEAFF. CDR3 in DNA: TGTGCCAGCAGCCCGGGACAGAACACTGAAGCTTTCTTT.